This entry lists 24 T cell receptor beta chains sequenced from one sample in a study of regulatory T cells in long-lasting Graves disease (dated by TCRdb to the early 2020s). The sample's time point, from its label and the paper: newly diagnosed GD, antithyroid drugs for less than 3 months. For both TCR sequencing and RNA sequencing, RNA was extracted from PBMCs using TRIzol. The library was made by multiplex PCR. Sequencing used an Illumina HiSeq 4000. TCR beta libraries were built with iRepertoire HTBI primers and Arm-PCR amplification of CDR3 regions. TCRdb handled the public reads itself, with Q25 trimming in fastp and clone calling in MiXCR, and kept productive beta chains. Every distinct CDR3 protein forms one entry, paired with its most common genes and DNA. Here the sample has 400,000 to 500,000 distinct CDR3 sequences; about a sixth occur a single time. About 10% of the sample rests with the top ten.

These data are also associated with another study on T cells in Graves' hyperthyroidism and ophthalmopathy.

The sample here was peripheral blood mononuclear cells (PBMCs), taken at new diagnosis, from a patient treated with antithyroid drugs. These receptors were obtained from a woman aged 25 to 39 with Graves disease. Donor details come from another sample of the same person, matched by shared clones.

This clonotype was seen only a few times. This chain uses TRBV4-3 with TRBJ2-4; TRBD1 or TRBD2 may be the D gene (5 bases each). The germline gives CDR1 LGHNA, CDR2 YSLEER. The CDR3 has 15 amino acids. The V end was cut by 4 bases, the J end by 3 bases, with 13 bases between. The DNA of the CDR3 is TGCGCCAGCAGCCCCAACCGGGACCGCAAAAACATTCAGTACTTC. As protein: CASSPNRDRKNIQYF.

This clonotype has a count of ten or more. This chain uses TRBV5-8 with TRBJ2-3; D perhaps matches TRBD2 (6 bases). Germline CDR1 reads SGHTS; CDR2 reads YDEGEE. The CDR3 sequence is 14 residues long. V was shortened by 2 bases and J by 4 bases, with 11 bases between the two germline ends. The CDR3 protein is CASSFRLVSDTQYF. In nucleotides, the CDR3 is TGTGCCAGCAGCTTCCGACTAGTTTCAGATACGCAGTATTTT.

This clonotype was counted only a few times. V gene TRBV11-2 combines with J gene TRBJ1-5; a weak D match, TRBD1 (5 bases). The CDR3 sequence is 17 residues long. With 5 bases removed from V and 3 bases from J, the gap between germline ends came to 20 bases. The germline CDR1 and CDR2 sequences are SGHAT and FQNNGV. The CDR3 DNA reads TGTGCCAGCAGCCCAAATTCTGGGGCAGGCCTCAATCAGCCCCAGCATTTT. Translation: CASSPNSGAGLNQPQHF.

This clonotype was found many times. The chain employs TRBV24-1 and TRBJ1-1; D not resolved. V was pared by 4 bases and J by 7 bases, with 15 bases between. The CDR3 runs 14 residues. Looked up from germline, CDR1 is KGHDR and CDR2 is SFDVKD. The CDR3 protein is CATSEEGYPGEAFF. CDR3 bases: TGTGCCACCAGTGAAGAGGGATATCCAGGTGAAGCTTTCTTT.

The chain joins TRBV20-1 to TRBJ2-3; D is uncertain. The V and J ends lost 7 bases and 7 bases respectively, with 18 bases between them. This CDR3 is built from 13 residues. The germline gives CDR1 DFQATT, CDR2 SNEGSKA (reference sequence). CDR3 DNA: TGCAGTGTCCGCGTGAGACGCTTGAATACGCAGTATTTT. Its protein is CSVRVRRLNTQYF.

At least ten counts were recorded for this clonotype. This chain connects TRBV7-2 to TRBJ2-7; D is uncertain. CDR3 size: 14 residues. Germline V lookup: CDR1 SGHTA, CDR2 FQGNSA. V gave up 3 bases and J gave up 2 bases, with 11 bases separating them. The CDR3 loop is CASSLQVSAYEQYF. CDR3 nucleotide sequence: TGTGCCAGCAGCTTGCAGGTGTCGGCCTACGAGCAGTACTTC.

This clonotype was observed a few times. The J gene is TRBJ2-7, the V gene TRBV11-2, with TRBD1 matching 12 bases. CDR3 length equals 14 residues. The junction had 5 bases not matched to a gene; V was cut back by 6 bases and J by 5 bases. From germline, CDR1 is SGHAT and CDR2 FQNNGV. CDR3 sequence reads: CASSYGTGGDEQYF. The CDR3 coding sequence is TGTGCCAGCAGTTACGGGACAGGGGGCGACGAGCAGTACTTC.

This clonotype was counted between two and nine times. The chain recombines TRBV9 with TRBJ2-3; TRBD2 agrees at 13 bases. With 4 bases clipped from V and 1 base from J, the junction kept 9 bases outside the gene matches. This CDR3 is 18 amino acids long. The germline gives CDR1 SGDLS, CDR2 YYNGEE. This CDR3 reads CASSMTSGRTGGTDTQYF. As DNA, the CDR3 is TGTGCCAGCAGCATGACTAGCGGGAGGACCGGGGGCACAGATACGCAGTATTTT.

This clonotype was recorded at least ten times. The V and J genes are TRBV5-1 and TRBJ1-1; D gene ambiguous. The length of the CDR3 is 16 residues. The germline V gene has CDR1 SGHRS and CDR2 YFSETQ. V was trimmed by 3 bases and J by 1 base, leaving 16 bases between them. CDR3 protein: CASSSRVLDSNTEAFF. The CDR3 nucleotides read TGCGCCAGCAGCTCAAGAGTTCTGGATTCGAACACTGAAGCTTTCTTT.

This clonotype was counted ten times or more. The chain carries TRBV12-3 or TRBV12-4 and TRBJ2-2, with TRBD1 matching over 8 bases. J gave up 6 bases and V 5 bases, and 8 bases lay outside the gene matches. This CDR3 contains 15 residues. For the CDR3, the DNA is TGTGCCAGCAGTGGCCCACGGACAGGGCCCGGGGAGCTGTTTTTT. The encoded protein is CASSGPRTGPGELFF.

The chain joins TRBV30 to TRBJ2-7; D may be TRBD2 (6 bases). Germline-derived CDR1 and CDR2 are GTSNPN and SVGIG (reference sequence). Trimming took 4 bases from V and 1 from J, leaving 14 bases between them. The CDR3 sequence is 14 residues long. CDR3 bases: TGTGCCTGGAATGGAGGGGTTGGGTCCTACGAGCAGTACTTC. It codes for CAWNGGVGSYEQYF. The full variable domain, with the rest looked up from reference TRBV30 and TRBJ2-7, is SQTIHQWPATLVQPVGSPLSLECTVEGTSNPNLYWYRQAAGRGLQLLFYSVGIGQISSEVPQNLSASRPQDRQFILSSKKLLLSDSGFYLCAWNGGVGSYEQYFGPGTRLTVT.

As for this clonotype: A far larger clone is one base from this, pointing to a likely read error. The chain has TRBV7-9 and TRBJ2-2; 10 bases align to TRBD1. This CDR3 is built from 16 residues. Germline assignment: CDR1 SEHNR and CDR2 FQNEAQ (reference sequence). V lost 8 bases and J lost 3; bases outside the gene matches: 9. The chain's CDR3 is CASSSRDRGDTGELFF. CDR3 DNA: TGTGCCAGCTCATCGAGGGACAGGGGAGACACCGGGGAGCTGTTTTTT.

This clonotype was observed a handful of times. The CDR3 DNA reads as TGTGCCACCAGTGATCCACATAGCGGGAGGGCCAGTAATGAGCAGTTCTTC. It encodes CATSDPHSGRASNEQFF. The chain couples TRBV24-1 to TRBJ2-1; the match to TRBD2 covers 11 bases. Germline CDR1 KGHDR, CDR2 SFDVKD. This CDR3 region has 17 residues. V trimming: 3 bases; J trimming: 7 bases; junction bases outside the gene matches: 10.

This clonotype was found many times. V and J are TRBV28 and TRBJ2-3, with 10 positions matching TRBD2. The germline CDR1 and CDR2 sequences are MDHEN and SYDVKM. This CDR3 comprises 14 residues. The V gene end was trimmed by 4 bases and the J gene end by 5 bases; junction bases not matched to a gene: 3. CDR3 nucleotide sequence: TGTGCCAGCAGTTCACGACTAGCGGGAGATACGCAGTATTTT. Translating it yields CASSSRLAGDTQYF.

This clonotype was recorded many times. Germline is not matched at one junction end, which may reflect a read error. The chain combines TRBV12-3 or TRBV12-4 with TRBJ1-2; D remains unclear. This CDR3 region has 11 residues. The CDR3, as DNA: TGTGCCAGCAGTTCACGGGGTGGGAACAACTTC. Residues: CASSSRGGNNF.

This clonotype was detected ten times or more. The V gene is TRBV3-1, the J gene TRBJ2-5, with 11 nucleotides matching TRBD2. Germline-derived CDR1 and CDR2 are LGHDT and YNNKEL (reference sequence). The CDR3 loop spans 18 amino acids. V gave up 1 base and J gave up 5 bases; unmatched junction bases: 12. This CDR3 reads CASSQGLIAGGPGETQYF. The CDR3 bases are TGTGCCAGCAGCCAAGGACTCATAGCGGGAGGGCCGGGGGAGACCCAGTACTTC.

This clonotype was seen at least ten times. The V and J genes are TRBV28 and TRBJ1-2; weak D call: TRBD1 (5 bases). Germline V gives CDR1 MDHEN, CDR2 SYDVKM. The V gene lost 5 bases and the J gene lost 0 bases, with 19 bases spanning the gap. The CDR3 consists of 17 residues. CDR3 protein: CASSDPGRRLANYGYTF. The DNA for the CDR3 is TGTGCCAGCAGTGATCCGGGACGGCGATTAGCTAACTATGGCTACACCTTC.

The V gene is TRBV3-1, the J gene TRBJ2-4; D unresolved. Per germline, CDR1 LGHDT and CDR2 YNNKEL (reference sequence). Trimming removed 0 bases from V and 15 bases from J, with 12 bases in between. CDR3 size: 12 residues. CDR3 residues: CASSQDRVPRYF. CDR3 DNA sequence: TGTGCCAGCAGCCAAGATCGAGTTCCTAGGTACTTC.

In its sample, this clonotype was seen many times. The chain recombines TRBV7-2 with TRBJ2-2, with a weak D call TRBD2 (6 bases). This CDR3 has 14 amino acids. Looked up from germline, CDR1 is SGHTA and CDR2 is FQGNSA. V gave up 6 bases and J gave up 6 bases, with 14 bases separating them. The CDR3 sequence is CASSKTGSSGELFF. Written as DNA, the CDR3 is TGTGCCAGCAGTAAGACCGGGAGTTCCGGGGAGCTGTTTTTT. The full variable domain, in which reference TRBV7-2 and TRBJ2-2 provide the parts outside the CDR3, is GAGVSQSPSNKVTEKGKDVELRCDPISGHTALYWYRQSLGQGLEFLIYFQGNSAPDKSGLPSDRFSAERTGGSVSTLTIQRTQQEDSAVYLCASSKTGSSGELFFGEGSRLTVL.

The rearrangement links TRBV4-1 to TRBJ2-7; 15 nucleotides align to TRBD2. Germline lookup yields CDR1 MGHRA and CDR2 YSYEKL. J was trimmed by 6 bases and V by 3 bases; bases with no gene match: 9. The length of the CDR3 is 17 residues. The CDR3 sequence: CASSQHTGTSGGTEQYF. The CDR3 DNA sequence: TGCGCCAGCAGCCAGCACACCGGGACTAGCGGGGGGACCGAGCAGTACTTC.

In this sample, this clonotype turned up many times. CDR3 sequence reads: CASSVEVGTEAFF. The CDR3 DNA is TGTGCCAGCAGCGTAGAGGTGGGAACTGAAGCTTTCTTT. The genes are TRBV9 and TRBJ1-1; D gene unclear. Trimming took off 0 bases at V and 5 bases at J, with 8 bases between the two ends. CDR3 length equals 13 residues. Germline V gene sequence: CDR1 SGDLS, CDR2 YYNGEE.

Many counts were recorded for this clonotype. The chain recombines TRBV11-2 with TRBJ2-7; TRBD2 matches 10 bases. V was clipped by 4 bases and J by 0 bases; unmatched bases: 3. The CDR3 is 15 residues long. The germline V gene has CDR1 SGHAT and CDR2 FQNNGV. CDR3 DNA: TGTGCCAGCAGCTCCCAGCGGGAGGGCTCCTACGAGCAGTACTTC. This encodes CASSSQREGSYEQYF.

About this clonotype itself: A read error may explain this, as a much larger clone is one base away. The chain recombines TRBV30 with TRBJ1-1; D might be TRBD1 (6 bases). The germline CDR1 and CDR2 sequences are GTSNPN and SVGIG (reference sequence). With 1 base removed from V and 13 bases from J, the gap between germline ends came to 31 bases. The CDR3 loop spans 17 amino acids. The CDR3, as DNA: TGTGCCTGGAGTGGGGATTTGGGAGGGACATTCCCAGCCACAGGTTTCTTT. Its translation is CAWSGDLGGTFPATGFF.

This clonotype was observed a few times. The chain has TRBV19 and TRBJ2-6; D remains ambiguous. CDR3 length equals 13 residues. Trimming removed 11 bases from V and 2 bases from J, with 10 bases in between. Germline lookup yields CDR1 LNHDA and CDR2 SQIVND (reference sequence). The CDR3 spells CASTVTGANVLTF. The CDR3 DNA sequence: TGTGCCTCAACTGTTACTGGGGCCAACGTCCTGACTTTC.